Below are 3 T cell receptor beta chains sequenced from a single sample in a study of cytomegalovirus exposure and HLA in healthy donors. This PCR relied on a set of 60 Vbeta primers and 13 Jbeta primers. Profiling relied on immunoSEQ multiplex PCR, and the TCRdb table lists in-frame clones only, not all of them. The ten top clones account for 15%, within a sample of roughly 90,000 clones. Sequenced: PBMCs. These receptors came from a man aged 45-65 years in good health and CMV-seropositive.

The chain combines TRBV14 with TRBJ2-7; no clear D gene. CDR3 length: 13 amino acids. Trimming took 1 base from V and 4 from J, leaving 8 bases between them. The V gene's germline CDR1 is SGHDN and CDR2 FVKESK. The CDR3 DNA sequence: TGTGCCAGCAGCCAAGCCCTAGGTTACGAGCAGTACGTC. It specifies CASSQALGYEQYV.

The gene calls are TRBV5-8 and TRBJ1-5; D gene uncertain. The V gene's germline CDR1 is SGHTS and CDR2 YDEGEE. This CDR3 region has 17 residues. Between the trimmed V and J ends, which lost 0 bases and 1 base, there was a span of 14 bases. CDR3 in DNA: TGTGCCAGCAGCTTGGGGTCCTATCGGGGAAGCAATCAGCCCCAGCATTTT. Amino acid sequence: CASSLGSYRGSNQPQHF.

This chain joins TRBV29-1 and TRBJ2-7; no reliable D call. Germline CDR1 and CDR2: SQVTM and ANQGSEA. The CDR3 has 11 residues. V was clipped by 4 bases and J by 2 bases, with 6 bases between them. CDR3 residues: CSVVNTYEQYF. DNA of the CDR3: TGCAGCGTTGTTAACACCTACGAGCAGTACTTC.